This T cell receptor beta chain was retrieved from a study of cytomegalovirus exposure and HLA in healthy donors (dated by TCRdb to the late 2010s). For context, the study as a whole: According to a later analysis, one platform produced both the roughly 120 validation repertoires and the 720 or so repertoires of the first cohort. Besides the first cohort of hundreds of subjects, a separate validation cohort made up of 120 different subjects was used. The study aimed to test whether cataloging public T cell receptors could reveal signatures of past pathogen exposure. High-throughput TCR immunosequencing, statistical association of individual TCRs with disease status, and machine learning were combined to predict cytomegalovirus infection status.

The donors were included in the validation cohort of around 120 subjects, a group kept apart from the roughly 680-subject first cohort. Of note for this clone: Its recognized antigen is unknown. No base qualities exist here, and no much larger clone lies one base off it.

Reading from cysteine to phenylalanine, the CDR3 counts 16 amino acids. The kept DNA is CDR3 alone, 48 bases in frame from the first base. V ends up 0 bases short and J 6 bases short, with an unmatched junction base count of 3. The germline V gene specifies MNHEY as CDR1 and SVGAGI as CDR2. Findings and caveats that apply to the study as a whole: A few of the identified cytomegalovirus-associated TCR beta chains were confirmed in vitro to be specific for cytomegalovirus antigens. A later analysis found that TCRs clustered in the first cohort also tended to co-occur in the roughly 120 validation repertoires, with approximately 95% of cluster scores above 0. A later analysis had no HLA typing for the validation cohort, so co-occurrence there was scored across all 130 or so repertoires. The authors suggested that the approach could potentially be extended to other disease states and immunological phenotypes. Most TCR sequences were seen in very few donors, while some public TCRs were found in many individuals. A total of roughly 160 TCR beta chains were listed by the study as associated with cytomegalovirus. Cytomegalovirus status was reported to be diagnosed by the classifier with high specificity and sensitivity in both the original and validation cohorts.

The method behind the library was the immunoSEQ multiplex PCR assay. In the authors' own workflow: To diagnose cytomegalovirus status from the catalog of TCR beta chain sequences, a statistical classification framework was built. TCRdb provides this immuneACCESS table in a form limited to in-frame rearrangements. Some clones are lacking; in checked studies, under half of them reflect an unresolved V gene, and why the rest are absent is not known. V, J and clone size reflect that table, while D and trimming were determined from the DNA. Here the sample has some 290,000 clones; approximately 85% occur a single time. Approximately 0.96% of the sample lies in the top ten.

Material for sequencing was PBMCs. This sequence originates from a man younger than 40 in good health and CMV-seronegative. The chain employs TRBV6-5 and TRBJ1-6, with TRBD1 identical over 9 junction bases. The CDR3 region reads CASSYSGTGSNSPLHF. In nucleotide form, the sequence is TGTGCCAGCAGTTACTCCGGGACAGGGTCTAATTCACCCCTCCACTTT.